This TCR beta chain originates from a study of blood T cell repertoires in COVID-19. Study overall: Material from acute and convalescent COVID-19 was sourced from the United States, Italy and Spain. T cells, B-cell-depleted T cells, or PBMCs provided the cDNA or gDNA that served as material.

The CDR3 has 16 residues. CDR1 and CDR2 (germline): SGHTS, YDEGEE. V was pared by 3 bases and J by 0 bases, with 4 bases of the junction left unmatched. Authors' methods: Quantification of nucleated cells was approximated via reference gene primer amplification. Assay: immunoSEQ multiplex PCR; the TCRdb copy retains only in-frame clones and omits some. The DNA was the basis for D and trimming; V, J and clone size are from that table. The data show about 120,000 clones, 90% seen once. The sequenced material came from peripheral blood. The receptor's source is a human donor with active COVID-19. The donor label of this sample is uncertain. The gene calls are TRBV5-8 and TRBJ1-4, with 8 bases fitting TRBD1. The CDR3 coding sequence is TGTGCCAGCAGCTGGCAGGGGGCCTCAACTAATGAAAAACTGTTTTTT. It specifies CASSWQGASTNEKLFF.